The TCR beta chain described here comes from a study of blood T cell repertoires in COVID-19. Study-wide background: Specimens from acute and convalescent COVID-19 originated in the United States, Italy and Spain.

Participants spanned ages about 18 to 100 years and resided in about 24 US areas. Participants reported their clinical history, and cohort assignment relied on those reports. Methods used by the authors: Amplified reference gene primers provided the basis for estimating nucleated cell counts. Data came from immunoSEQ multiplex PCR; TCRdb stores just in-frame clones and leaves some out. The V and J calls and clone size were taken over from that table, and D and trimming were inferred from the DNA. In the table there are 150,000 or so clones, about 83% of which are singletons. This CDR3 region has 15 residues. Trimming took off 7 bases at V and 8 bases at J, with 20 bases between the two ends. From germline, CDR1 is LNHDA and CDR2 SQIVND (reference sequence).

V usage is TRBV19 and J usage is TRBJ1-4; possibly TRBD1 for D (5 bases). The clonotype was recovered from a woman aged 45-65 years in a cohort exposed to, infected with or recovered from COVID-19 (not recorded which). Sequencing was carried out using PBMCs or T cells enriched from blood (not recorded which). The CDR3 nucleotides are TGTGCCAGTATGGGGTTCGGGCAGGGCAACGAAAAACTGTTTTTT. It encodes CASMGFGQGNEKLFF.